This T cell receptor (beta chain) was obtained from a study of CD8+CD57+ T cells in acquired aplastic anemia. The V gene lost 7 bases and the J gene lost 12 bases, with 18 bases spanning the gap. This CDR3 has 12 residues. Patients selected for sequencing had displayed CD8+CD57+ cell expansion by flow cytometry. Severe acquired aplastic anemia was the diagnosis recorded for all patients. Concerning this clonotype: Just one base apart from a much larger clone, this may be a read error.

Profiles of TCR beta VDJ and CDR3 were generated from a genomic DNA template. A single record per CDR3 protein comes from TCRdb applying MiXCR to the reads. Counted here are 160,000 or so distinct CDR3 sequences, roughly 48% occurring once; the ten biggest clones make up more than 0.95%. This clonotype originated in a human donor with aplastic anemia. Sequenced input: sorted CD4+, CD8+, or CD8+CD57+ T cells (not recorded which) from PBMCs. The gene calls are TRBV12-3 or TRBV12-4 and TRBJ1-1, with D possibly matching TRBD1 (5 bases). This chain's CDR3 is CASTPATGDPFF. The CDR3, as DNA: TGTGCCAGCACCCCGGCTACAGGAGACCCTTTCTTT.